Listed here are 31 T cell receptor beta chains from one sample, sequenced in a study of cytomegalovirus exposure and HLA in healthy donors. TCRdb keeps only in-frame clones here, not all; method: immunoSEQ multiplex PCR. The profile covers 150,000 to 200,000 clones, with 85% appearing a single time and approximately 16% taken by the ten largest. The specimen sequenced was PBMCs. The receptors shown here come from a man aged 18 to 30 in good health and CMV-seropositive.

This rearrangement joins TRBV10-3 to TRBJ2-3, with TRBD2 matching over 16 bases. This CDR3 spans 17 amino acids. CDR1 and CDR2 (germline): ENHRY, SYGVKD. Trimming at V came to 10 bases and at J to 3 bases, leaving 10 bases not matched to a gene. DNA of the CDR3: TGTGCCACCCGCCCGGGACTAGCGGGAGGGGGGACAGATACGCAGTATTTT. It is translated as CATRPGLAGGGTDTQYF.

This chain links TRBV5-1 with TRBJ1-2, with TRBD1 matching over 7 bases. V dropped 1 base and J dropped 3; count of bases not matched to a gene: 3. Germline assignment: CDR1 SGHRS and CDR2 YFSETQ. The CDR3 covers 14 residues. The DNA of the CDR3 is TGCGCCAGCAGCTTGCTCGGGACAGACTATGGCTACACCTTC. Translation: CASSLLGTDYGYTF. The variable domain in full, completed from reference TRBV5-1 and TRBJ1-2, reads KAGVTQTPRYLIKTRGQQVTLSCSPISGHRSVSWYQQTPGQGLQFLFEYFSETQRNKGNFPGRFSGRQFSNSRSEMNVSTLELGDSALYLCASSLLGTDYGYTFGSGTRLTVV.

The chain uses TRBV28 and TRBJ1-5; 10 positions match TRBD1. The V gene end was trimmed by 5 bases and the J gene end by 3 bases; junction bases not matched to a gene: 7. Germline CDR1 and CDR2: MDHEN and SYDVKM. This CDR3 has 16 residues. Here the CDR3 reads CASSPTGTGVNQPQHF. For the CDR3, the DNA is TGTGCCAGCAGTCCCACAGGGACAGGGGTCAATCAGCCCCAGCATTTT.

This clone was picked up a small number of times. The chain has TRBV7-2 and TRBJ2-7; tentatively, D is TRBD2 (5 bases). Germline loops: CDR1 SGHTA, CDR2 FQGNSA. CDR3 length: 15 amino acids. V lost 2 bases and J 0 bases, leaving 11 bases between the germline ends. This CDR3 reads CASSLRTPSSYEQYF. The CDR3 nucleotides read TGTGCCAGCAGCTTAAGGACTCCTAGCTCCTACGAGCAGTACTTC.

This clone occurred once. The chain links TRBV19 to TRBJ1-1, with D unresolved. Germline CDR1 reads LNHDA; CDR2 reads SQIVND (reference sequence). Trimming pared 3 bases from V and 1 base from J, leaving 6 bases between. The CDR3 extends over 13 amino acids. The CDR3 sequence is CASSIRQNTEAFF. CDR3 DNA: TGTGCCAGTAGTATCAGACAGAACACTGAAGCTTTCTTT.

In DNA form, the CDR3 reads TGCGCCAGCAAAGAGGGTATGGACACTGAAGCTTTCTTT. The encoded protein is CASKEGMDTEAFF. The chain couples TRBV5-1 to TRBJ1-1; D gene uncertain. Germline CDR1 SGHRS, CDR2 YFSETQ. The V end lost 6 bases, the J end lost 3 bases, and 12 bases lay between the germline ends. CDR3 length equals 13 residues.

V and J are TRBV11-3 and TRBJ2-1, with 12 bases matching TRBD2. J lost 6 bases, V lost 5 bases, and 5 bases had no gene match. The CDR3 is 15 residues long. Germline assignment: CDR1 SGHNT and CDR2 YENEEA. CDR3 loop: CASSRTSGVSNEQFF. The CDR3 coding sequence is TGTGCCAGCAGCCGGACTAGCGGGGTGTCCAATGAGCAGTTCTTC.

Only a few counts were recorded for this clone. The chain joins TRBV29-1 to TRBJ1-1; unclear D gene. Per germline, CDR1 SQVTM and CDR2 ANQGSEA. With 4 bases removed from V and 0 bases from J, the gap between germline ends came to 6 bases. The CDR3 spans 12 residues. The CDR3 protein is CSVGGVNTEAFF. The CDR3 nucleotides read TGCAGCGTTGGTGGAGTGAACACTGAAGCTTTCTTT.

The chain uses TRBV11-2 and TRBJ2-1; TRBD2 aligns across 10 bases. The germline V gene has CDR1 SGHAT and CDR2 FQNNGV. CDR3 length: 16 residues. The trim removed 5 bases at V and 10 bases at J, leaving 14 bases unmatched. CDR3 region: CASSTRSGGAPGEQFF. CDR3 coding DNA: TGTGCCAGCAGCACAAGGAGCGGGGGGGCCCCCGGGGAGCAGTTCTTC. Based on the CDR3 plus reference TRBV11-2 and TRBJ2-1, the full variable domain is EAGVAQSPRYKIIEKRQSVAFWCNPISGHATLYWYQQILGQGPKLLIQFQNNGVVDDSQLPKDRFSAERLKGVDSTLKIQPAKLEDSAVYLCASSTRSGGAPGEQFFGPGTRLTVL.

The CDR3 DNA sequence: TGTGCCAGCAGCTTTAGTATCAATCAGCCCCAGCATTTT. Protein: CASSFSINQPQHF. The rearrangement uses TRBV7-2 and TRBJ1-5; no clear D gene. The CDR3 totals 13 residues. The germline V and J ends were trimmed by 3 bases and 3 bases, with 6 bases remaining between them. Germline V gives CDR1 SGHTA, CDR2 FQGNSA. Full variable domain (outside the CDR3, taken from reference TRBV7-2 and TRBJ1-5): GAGVSQSPSNKVTEKGKDVELRCDPISGHTALYWYRQSLGQGLEFLIYFQGNSAPDKSGLPSDRFSAERTGGSVSTLTIQRTQQEDSAVYLCASSFSINQPQHFGDGTRLSIL.

This chain joins TRBV5-6 and TRBJ1-2; TRBD1 aligns across 8 bases. There are 16 residues in the CDR3. Losses at the gene ends were 3 bases for V and 7 bases for J; bases not matched to a gene: 14. Per germline, CDR1 SGHDT and CDR2 YYEEEE. CDR3 loop: CASSSDRERMEGGYTF. CDR3 coding DNA: TGTGCCAGCAGCTCGGACAGGGAGAGAATGGAGGGTGGCTACACCTTC.

The chain employs TRBV19 and TRBJ1-1; D uncertain. This CDR3 region has 11 residues. The ends were cut back, 7 bases at V and 3 bases at J, with 6 bases in the middle. Germline V gene lookup returns CDR1 LNHDA and CDR2 SQIVND (reference sequence). The CDR3 DNA reads TGTGCCAGTATGGAGGACACTGAAGCTTTCTTT. Protein product: CASMEDTEAFF.

This chain connects TRBV5-1 to TRBJ1-4; D remains ambiguous. Germline CDR1 reads SGHRS; CDR2 reads YFSETQ. The CDR3 length is 13 residues. Trimming stripped 0 bases from V and 4 bases from J, with 4 bases between. The CDR3 region has the DNA TGCGCCAGCAGCTTGGGCAGTAATGAAAAACTGTTTTTT. It codes for CASSLGSNEKLFF. Supplemented by reference TRBV5-1 and TRBJ1-4, the full variable domain reads KAGVTQTPRYLIKTRGQQVTLSCSPISGHRSVSWYQQTPGQGLQFLFEYFSETQRNKGNFPGRFSGRQFSNSRSEMNVSTLELGDSALYLCASSLGSNEKLFFGSGTQLSVL.

The chain employs TRBV6-6 and TRBJ2-7; no firm D call. The CDR3 has 14 amino acids. V lost 2 bases to trimming and J lost 0 bases, with 8 bases between them. Germline CDR1 MNHNY, CDR2 SVGAGI (reference sequence). CDR3 sequence (DNA): TGTGCCAGCAGTTACGGTAGCCGCTCCTACGAGCAGTACTTC. It yields the protein CASSYGSRSYEQYF.

The rearrangement links TRBV4-1 to TRBJ2-3; a weak D match, TRBD1 (5 bases). Per the germline V gene, CDR1 is MGHRA and CDR2 is YSYEKL. V shed 0 bases and J shed 4 bases, with 8 bases lying between them. CDR3 length: 14 amino acids. The CDR3 DNA follows: TGCGCCAGCAGCCAAGATCACAGGTCAGATACGCAGTATTTT. This gives the protein CASSQDHRSDTQYF.

CDR3 region: CASSEPRGGTGELFF. In nucleotides, the CDR3 is TGTGCCAGCAGTGAACCGAGGGGGGGAACCGGGGAGCTGTTTTTT. J is TRBJ2-2 and V is TRBV6-1; a possible D gene is TRBD2 (7 bases). The length of the CDR3 is 15 residues. V was pared by 2 bases and J by 5 bases, with 12 bases between. CDR1 and CDR2 from the germline V gene are MNHNS and SASEGT.

This clone was observed a single time. The chain employs TRBV28 and TRBJ2-5; possibly TRBD1 for D (5 bases). From germline, CDR1 is MDHEN and CDR2 SYDVKM. CDR3 size: 15 residues. The V end lost 2 bases, the J end lost 7 bases, and 17 bases lay between the germline ends. As DNA, the CDR3 is TGTGCCAGCAGTTTAAGGCAGGGCCACTCGGGGACCCAGTACTTC. Translated, it gives CASSLRQGHSGTQYF.

This clone was observed a few times. The chain recombines TRBV2 with TRBJ1-2, with TRBD1 matching over 9 bases. This CDR3 is 13 amino acids long. The germline V gene encodes CDR1 SNHLY and CDR2 FYNNEI. J lost 6 bases, V lost 6 bases, and 5 bases had no gene match. CDR3: CASRNDRGDGYTF. DNA for the CDR3: TGTGCCAGCAGGAACGACAGGGGGGATGGCTACACCTTC.

The V and J genes are TRBV7-9 and TRBJ2-7; the match to TRBD1 covers 7 bases. J was trimmed by 4 bases and V by 4 bases; bases with no gene match: 7. CDR1 is SEHNR and CDR2 is FQNEAQ in the germline V gene (reference sequence). The CDR3 is made up of 14 amino acids. CDR3 residues: CASSSPGQIYEQYF. The CDR3 nucleotides read TGTGCCAGCAGCTCGCCGGGACAGATATACGAGCAGTACTTC.

This CDR3 reads CATSRDIMDSYYGYTF. The CDR3 region has the DNA TGTGCCACCAGCAGAGATATAATGGACAGTTACTATGGCTACACCTTC. The rearrangement uses TRBV15 and TRBJ1-2; a weak D match, TRBD1 (6 bases). V gave up 0 bases and J gave up 3 bases, with 14 bases separating them. Germline values: CDR1 LNHNV, CDR2 YYDKDF (reference sequence). The length of the CDR3 is 16 residues.

This clone has only a few counts. V usage is TRBV7-2 and J usage is TRBJ1-5; 9 nucleotides match TRBD1. CDR1 and CDR2 from the germline V gene are SGHTA and FQGNSA. The CDR3 covers 18 residues. V lost 5 bases to trimming and J lost 2 bases; unmatched junction nucleotides: 13. This chain's CDR3 is CASSQAPYRGRGNQPQHF. The CDR3 DNA is TGTGCCAGCAGCCAGGCCCCTTACAGGGGGCGAGGCAATCAGCCCCAGCATTTT.

The CDR3 region has the DNA TGTGCCAGCAGCAAATTAGGTCGGAGTGATACGCAGTATTTT. Translation gives CASSKLGRSDTQYF. This chain connects TRBV21-1 to TRBJ2-3; the D segment call TRBD2 is taken from the table without a DNA check. TRBV21-1 is tagged as a pseudogene. The CDR3 consists of 14 residues.

The chain couples TRBV9 to TRBJ2-5; the match to TRBD2 covers 8 bases. J lost 5 bases, V lost 0 bases, and 9 bases had no gene match. The CDR3 contains 16 residues. Germline CDR1 reads SGDLS; CDR2 reads YYNGEE. The CDR3: CASSVAGASGPETQYF. CDR3 bases: TGTGCCAGCAGCGTAGCTGGGGCTAGCGGGCCGGAGACCCAGTACTTC.

The V and J genes are TRBV14 and TRBJ2-7; TRBD2 agrees at 9 bases. The CDR3 consists of 16 residues. Germline assignment: CDR1 SGHDN and CDR2 FVKESK. After removal of 1 base from V and 6 bases from J, the junction contained 10 bases not matched to a gene. The CDR3 bases are TGTGCCAGCAGCCAAGGAGCCTCAGCGGGAGGTATCGAGCAGTACTTC. This translates into CASSQGASAGGIEQYF.

This chain links TRBV6-1 with TRBJ2-1; 10 nucleotides agree with TRBD2. Germline-derived CDR1 and CDR2 are MNHNS and SASEGT. The trim removed 1 base at V and 4 bases at J, leaving 7 bases unmatched. The CDR3 has 17 amino acids. CDR3 DNA sequence: TGTGCCAGCAGTGAAGGAGTAGCGGGGGGTCCTTACAATGAGCAGTTCTTC. It translates to CASSEGVAGGPYNEQFF.

This clone has only a few counts. This chain connects TRBV5-4 to TRBJ1-2; 9 nucleotides align to TRBD1. V shed 4 bases and J 8 bases; nucleotides not matched to a gene: 9. There are 14 residues in the CDR3. The germline V gene encodes CDR1 SGHNT and CDR2 YYREEE (reference sequence). The CDR3 spells CASSPGQGRVGYTF. The CDR3 DNA reads TGTGCCAGCAGCCCCGGACAGGGGAGGGTCGGCTACACCTTC.

The gene calls are TRBV7-2 and TRBJ2-3; TRBD1 might be the D (5 bases). Germline V gene lookup returns CDR1 SGHTA and CDR2 FQGNSA. The CDR3 covers 15 residues. Trimming shortened V by 1 base and J by 5 bases, and 13 bases separated the two germline ends. The DNA for the CDR3 is TGTGCCAGCAGCTTAGGCTCCCGACAGTTAGATACGCAGTATTTT. Translated: CASSLGSRQLDTQYF.

V gene TRBV7-9 combines with J gene TRBJ2-1, with TRBD2 identical over 9 bases. Trimming took 4 bases from V and 5 from J; bases not matched to a gene: 9. The CDR3 is 16 residues long. Germline lookup yields CDR1 SEHNR and CDR2 FQNEAQ (reference sequence). In DNA, the CDR3 is TGTGCCAGCAGCTCCCCTTGGGTAGCGGGGGACAATGAGCAGTTCTTC. Protein product: CASSSPWVAGDNEQFF.

In this sample, this clone turned up a few times. The chain uses TRBV6-6 and TRBJ2-7; D might be TRBD1 (5 bases). V lost 5 bases, J lost 0 bases, and 11 bases lay in between. The V gene's germline CDR1 is MNHNY and CDR2 SVGAGI (reference sequence). The CDR3 is 14 amino acids. The CDR3 nucleotides are TGTGCCAGCAGTCTCGGACATGGCTCCTACGAGCAGTACTTC. It translates to CASSLGHGSYEQYF.

This chain connects TRBV29-1 to TRBJ1-2; TRBD1 aligns across 8 bases. V lost 6 bases and J lost 2; bases outside the gene matches: 5. Germline CDR1 is SQVTM and CDR2 is ANQGSEA. The CDR3 runs to 13 residues. The CDR3 spells CSVDDRGNYGYTF. CDR3 DNA: TGCAGCGTCGATGACAGGGGAAACTATGGCTACACCTTC.

This clone was picked up a small number of times. V usage is TRBV5-6 and J usage is TRBJ1-5; TRBD1 agrees at 8 bases. CDR3 length equals 13 residues. Trimming at V came to 4 bases and at J to 7 bases, leaving 4 bases not matched to a gene. Per germline, CDR1 SGHDT and CDR2 YYEEEE. For the CDR3, the DNA is TGTGCCAGCAGCACGGACAGGGCCCAGCCCCAGCATTTT. Translation: CASSTDRAQPQHF.